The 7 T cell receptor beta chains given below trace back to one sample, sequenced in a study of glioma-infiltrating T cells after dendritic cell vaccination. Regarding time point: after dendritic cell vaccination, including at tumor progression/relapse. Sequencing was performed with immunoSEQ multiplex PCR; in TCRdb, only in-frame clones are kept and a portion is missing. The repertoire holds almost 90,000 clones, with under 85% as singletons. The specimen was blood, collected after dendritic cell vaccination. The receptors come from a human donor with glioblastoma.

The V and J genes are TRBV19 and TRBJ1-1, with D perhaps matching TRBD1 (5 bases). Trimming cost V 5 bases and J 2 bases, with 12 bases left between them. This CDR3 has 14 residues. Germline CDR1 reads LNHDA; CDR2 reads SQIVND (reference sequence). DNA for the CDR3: TGTGCCAGTAGTGGGGCAGGTAAAAACACTGAAGCTTTCTTT. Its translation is CASSGAGKNTEAFF.

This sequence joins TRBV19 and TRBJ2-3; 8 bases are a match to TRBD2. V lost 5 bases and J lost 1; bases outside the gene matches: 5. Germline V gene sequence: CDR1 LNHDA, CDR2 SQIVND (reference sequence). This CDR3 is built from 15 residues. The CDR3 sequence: CASSGQAGGTDTQYF. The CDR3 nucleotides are TGTGCCAGTAGTGGACAAGCGGGGGGCACAGATACGCAGTATTTT.

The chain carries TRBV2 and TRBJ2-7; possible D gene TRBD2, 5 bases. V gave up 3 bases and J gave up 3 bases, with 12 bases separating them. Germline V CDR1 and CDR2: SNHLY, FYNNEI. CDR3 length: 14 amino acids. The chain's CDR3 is CASSDEGQVYEQYF. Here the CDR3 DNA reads TGTGCCAGCAGTGACGAGGGCCAGGTCTACGAGCAGTACTTC.

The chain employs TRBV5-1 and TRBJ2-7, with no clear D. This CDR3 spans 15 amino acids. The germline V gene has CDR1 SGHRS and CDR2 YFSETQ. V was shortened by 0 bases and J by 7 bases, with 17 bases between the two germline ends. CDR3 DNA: TGCGCCAGCAGCTTGGGATTGTCCCCTTTGGAGGAGCAGTACTTC. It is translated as CASSLGLSPLEEQYF.

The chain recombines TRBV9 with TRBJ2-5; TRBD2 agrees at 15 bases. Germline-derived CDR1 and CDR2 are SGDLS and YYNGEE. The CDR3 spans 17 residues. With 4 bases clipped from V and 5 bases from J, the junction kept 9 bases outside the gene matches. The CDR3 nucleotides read TGTGCCAGCAGCTCCGGGACTAGCGGGGGGCAGGGTGAGACCCAGTACTTC. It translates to CASSSGTSGGQGETQYF. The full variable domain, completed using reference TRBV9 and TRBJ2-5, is DSGVTQTPKHLITATGQRVTLRCSPRSGDLSVYWYQQSLDQGLQFLIQYYNGEERAKGNILERFSAQQFPDLHSELNLSSLELGDSALYFCASSSGTSGGQGETQYFGPGTRLLVL.

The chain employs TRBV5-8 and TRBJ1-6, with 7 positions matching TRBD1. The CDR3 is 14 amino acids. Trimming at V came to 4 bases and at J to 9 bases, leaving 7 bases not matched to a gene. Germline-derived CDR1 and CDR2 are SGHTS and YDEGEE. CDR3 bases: TGTGCCAGCAGCCGACAGGGAATCGGTTCACCCCTCCACTTT. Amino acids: CASSRQGIGSPLHF. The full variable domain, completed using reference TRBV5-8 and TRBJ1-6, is EAGVTQSPTHLIKTRGQQATLRCSPISGHTSVYWYQQALGLGLQFLLWYDEGEERNRGNFPPRFSGRQFPNYSSELNVNALELEDSALYLCASSRQGIGSPLHFGNGTRLTVT.

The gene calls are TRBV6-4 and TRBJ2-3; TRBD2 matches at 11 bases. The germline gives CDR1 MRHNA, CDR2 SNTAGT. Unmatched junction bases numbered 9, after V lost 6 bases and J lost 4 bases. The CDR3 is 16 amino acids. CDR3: CASSATSGASADTQYF. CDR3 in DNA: TGTGCCAGCAGCGCGACTAGCGGGGCCAGTGCAGATACGCAGTATTTT.